The clone carrying this TCR beta chain was seen a few times. This specimen comes from a study of cytomegalovirus exposure and HLA in healthy donors. The CDR3 spans 13 residues. Germline CDR1 reads SGHTA; CDR2 reads FQGNSA. Deletions cut 2 bases from V and 3 bases from J, with 7 bases between. PCR was performed using 60 Vbeta and 13 Jbeta primers. Generated by immunoSEQ multiplex PCR, the TCRdb table keeps only in-frame clones and is missing some. The sample comprises 95,000 to 150,000 clones, 78% of which are singletons, and 6.3% rests with the top ten. The clonotype was recovered from a woman in her 40s in good health and CMV-seronegative. Sequencing was done on a sample of PBMCs. This chain joins TRBV7-2 and TRBJ1-2; TRBD1 is a possible D gene (6 bases). The CDR3 loop reads CASSLSGDYGYTF. In nucleotides, the CDR3 is TGTGCCAGCAGCTTATCAGGGGACTATGGCTACACCTTC. Filled out from reference TRBV7-2 and TRBJ1-2, the complete variable domain reads GAGVSQSPSNKVTEKGKDVELRCDPISGHTALYWYRQSLGQGLEFLIYFQGNSAPDKSGLPSDRFSAERTGGSVSTLTIQRTQQEDSAVYLCASSLSGDYGYTFGSGTRLTVV.